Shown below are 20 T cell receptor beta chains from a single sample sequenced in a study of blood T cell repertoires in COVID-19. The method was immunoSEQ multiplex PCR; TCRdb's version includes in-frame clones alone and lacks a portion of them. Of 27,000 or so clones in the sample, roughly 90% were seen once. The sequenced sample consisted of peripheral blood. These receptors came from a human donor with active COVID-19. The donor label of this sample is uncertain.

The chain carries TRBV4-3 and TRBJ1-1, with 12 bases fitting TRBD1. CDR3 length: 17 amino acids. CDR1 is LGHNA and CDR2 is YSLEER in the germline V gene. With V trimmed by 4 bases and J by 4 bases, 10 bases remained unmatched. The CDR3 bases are TGCGCCAGCAGCCTGGGACAGGGGGCGCAGGTGGTCACTGAAGCTTTCTTT. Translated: CASSLGQGAQVVTEAFF.

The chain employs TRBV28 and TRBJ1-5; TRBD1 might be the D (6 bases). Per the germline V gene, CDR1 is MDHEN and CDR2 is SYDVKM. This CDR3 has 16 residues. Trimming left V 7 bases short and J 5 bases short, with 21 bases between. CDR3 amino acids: CASNLGVLQGYQPQHF. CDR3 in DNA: TGTGCCAGCAACTTGGGGGTGCTACAGGGTTATCAGCCCCAGCATTTT.

CDR3: CATSDLGRILGEDEQYF. In DNA, the CDR3 is TGTGCCACCAGTGATTTGGGGAGGATTTTAGGGGAGGACGAGCAGTACTTC. The genes are TRBV24-1 and TRBJ2-7; maybe TRBD2 (6 bases). CDR3 size: 17 residues. V was cut by 0 bases and J by 5 bases, with 19 bases left in between. CDR1 is KGHDR, CDR2 SFDVKD, per germline.

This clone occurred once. The CDR3 coding sequence is TGTGCCAGCCTCCGGGATGGAGAAAAACTGTTTTTT. Translating it yields CASLRDGEKLFF. V and J are TRBV7-9 and TRBJ1-4; no clear D. The germline V gene encodes CDR1 SEHNR and CDR2 FQNEAQ (reference sequence). The CDR3 length is 12 residues. V was cut by 8 bases and J by 8 bases, with 12 bases left in between.

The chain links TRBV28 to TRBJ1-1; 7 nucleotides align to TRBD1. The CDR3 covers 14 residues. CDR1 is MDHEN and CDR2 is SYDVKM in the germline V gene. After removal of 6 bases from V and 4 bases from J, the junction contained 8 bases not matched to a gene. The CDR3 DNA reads TGTGCCAGCAGACCTGGACAGGAGTTCACTGAAGCTTTCTTT. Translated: CASRPGQEFTEAFF. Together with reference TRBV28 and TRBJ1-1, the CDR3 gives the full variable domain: DVKVTQSSRYLVKRTGEKVFLECVQDMDHENMFWYRQDPGLGLRLIYFSYDVKMKEKGDIPEGYSVSREKKERFSLILESASTNQTSMYLCASRPGQEFTEAFFGQGTRLTVV.

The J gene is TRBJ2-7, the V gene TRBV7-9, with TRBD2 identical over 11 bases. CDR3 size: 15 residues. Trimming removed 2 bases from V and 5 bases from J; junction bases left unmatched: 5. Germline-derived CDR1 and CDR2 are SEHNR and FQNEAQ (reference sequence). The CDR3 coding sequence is TGTGCCAGCAGCTTATCCCTAGCGGGAGGCCACGAGCAGTACTTC. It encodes CASSLSLAGGHEQYF.

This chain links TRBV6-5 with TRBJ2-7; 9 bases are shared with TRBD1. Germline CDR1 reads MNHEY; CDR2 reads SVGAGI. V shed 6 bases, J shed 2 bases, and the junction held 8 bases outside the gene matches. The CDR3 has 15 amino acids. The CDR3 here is CASSLSGTGTYEQYF. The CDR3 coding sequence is TGTGCCAGCAGCCTGTCCGGGACAGGGACCTACGAGCAGTACTTC.

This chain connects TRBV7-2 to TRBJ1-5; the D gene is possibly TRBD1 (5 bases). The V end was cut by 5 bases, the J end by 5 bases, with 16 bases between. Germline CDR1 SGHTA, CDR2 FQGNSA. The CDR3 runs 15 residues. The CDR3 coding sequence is TGTGCCAGCAGCCTCTTGCCAGGCAGGGATCAGCCCCAGCATTTT. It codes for CASSLLPGRDQPQHF. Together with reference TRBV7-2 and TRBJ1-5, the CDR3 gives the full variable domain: GAGVSQSPSNKVTEKGKDVELRCDPISGHTALYWYRQSLGQGLEFLIYFQGNSAPDKSGLPSDRFSAERTGGSVSTLTIQRTQQEDSAVYLCASSLLPGRDQPQHFGDGTRLSIL.

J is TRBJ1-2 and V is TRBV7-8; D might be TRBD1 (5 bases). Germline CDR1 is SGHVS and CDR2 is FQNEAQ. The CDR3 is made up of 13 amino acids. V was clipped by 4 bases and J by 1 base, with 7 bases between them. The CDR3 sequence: CASSSQGNYGYTF. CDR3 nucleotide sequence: TGTGCCAGCAGCTCCCAGGGTAACTATGGCTACACCTTC.

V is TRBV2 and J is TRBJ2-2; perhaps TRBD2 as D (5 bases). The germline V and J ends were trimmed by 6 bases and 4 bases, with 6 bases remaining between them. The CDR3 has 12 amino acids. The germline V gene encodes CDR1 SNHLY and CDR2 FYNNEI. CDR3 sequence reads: CASSGGTGELFF. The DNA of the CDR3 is TGTGCCAGCAGCGGAGGCACCGGGGAGCTGTTTTTT.

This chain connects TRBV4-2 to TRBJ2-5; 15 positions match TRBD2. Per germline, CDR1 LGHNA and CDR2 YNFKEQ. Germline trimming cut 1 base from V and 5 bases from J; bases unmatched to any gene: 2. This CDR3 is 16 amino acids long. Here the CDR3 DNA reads TGTGCCAGCAGCCAAGGGACTAGCGGGGGGGTTGAGACCCAGTACTTC. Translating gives CASSQGTSGGVETQYF.

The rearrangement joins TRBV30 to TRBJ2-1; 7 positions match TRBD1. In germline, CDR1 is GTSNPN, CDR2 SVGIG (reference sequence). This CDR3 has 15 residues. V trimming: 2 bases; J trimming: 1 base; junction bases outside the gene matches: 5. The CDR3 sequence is CAWSIRQGSYNEQFF. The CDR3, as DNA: TGTGCCTGGAGTATCAGACAGGGTTCCTACAATGAGCAGTTCTTC.

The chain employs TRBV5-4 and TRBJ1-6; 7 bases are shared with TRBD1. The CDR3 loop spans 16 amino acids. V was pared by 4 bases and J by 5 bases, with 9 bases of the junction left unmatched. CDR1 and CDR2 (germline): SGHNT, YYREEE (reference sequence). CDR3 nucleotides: TGTGCCAGCAGCATACTTCCCGGGACAGATAATTCACCCCTCCACTTT. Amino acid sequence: CASSILPGTDNSPLHF.

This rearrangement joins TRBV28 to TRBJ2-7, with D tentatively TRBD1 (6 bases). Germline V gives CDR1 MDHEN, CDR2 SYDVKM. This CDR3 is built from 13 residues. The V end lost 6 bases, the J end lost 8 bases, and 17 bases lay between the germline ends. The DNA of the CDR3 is TGTGCCAGCAGATCCGGGACATCATCTCAGCAGTACTTC. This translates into CASRSGTSSQQYF. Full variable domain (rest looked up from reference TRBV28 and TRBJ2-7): DVKVTQSSRYLVKRTGEKVFLECVQDMDHENMFWYRQDPGLGLRLIYFSYDVKMKEKGDIPEGYSVSREKKERFSLILESASTNQTSMYLCASRSGTSSQQYFGPGTRLTVT.

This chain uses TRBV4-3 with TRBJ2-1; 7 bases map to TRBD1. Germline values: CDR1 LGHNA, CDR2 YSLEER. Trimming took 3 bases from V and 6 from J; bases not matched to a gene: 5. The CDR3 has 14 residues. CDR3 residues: CASSQLTGPNEQFF. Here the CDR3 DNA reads TGCGCCAGCAGCCAGCTGACAGGGCCCAATGAGCAGTTCTTC.

The CDR3 spells CASSPTGGWHRGDTQYF. Written as DNA, the CDR3 is TGTGCCAGCAGCCCTACGGGGGGGTGGCACCGGGGAGATACGCAGTATTTT. The V and J genes are TRBV7-2 and TRBJ2-3, with 8 bases identical to TRBD2. The CDR3 loop spans 17 amino acids. Unmatched junction bases numbered 15, after V lost 5 bases and J lost 5 bases. Germline CDR1 and CDR2: SGHTA and FQGNSA.

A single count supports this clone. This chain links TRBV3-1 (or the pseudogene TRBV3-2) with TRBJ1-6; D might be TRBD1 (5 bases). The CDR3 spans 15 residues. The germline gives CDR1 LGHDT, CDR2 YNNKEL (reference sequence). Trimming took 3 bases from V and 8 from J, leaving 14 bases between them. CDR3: CASSQQWAGHSPLHF. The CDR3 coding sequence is TGTGCCAGCAGCCAGCAGTGGGCAGGGCATTCACCCCTCCACTTT.

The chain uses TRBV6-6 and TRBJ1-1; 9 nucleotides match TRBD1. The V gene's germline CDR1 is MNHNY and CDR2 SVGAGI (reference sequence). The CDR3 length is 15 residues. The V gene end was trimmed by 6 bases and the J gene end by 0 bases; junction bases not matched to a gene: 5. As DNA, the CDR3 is TGTGCCAGCAGAACCGGGACAGGGATGAACACTGAAGCTTTCTTT. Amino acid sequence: CASRTGTGMNTEAFF.

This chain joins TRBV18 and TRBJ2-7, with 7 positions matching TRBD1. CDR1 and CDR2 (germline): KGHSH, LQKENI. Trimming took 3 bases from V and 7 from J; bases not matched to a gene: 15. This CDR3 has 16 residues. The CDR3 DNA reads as TGTGCCAGCTCACCGATACAGGGGCCCCCCGAGTGGGAGCAGTACTTC. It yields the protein CASSPIQGPPEWEQYF.

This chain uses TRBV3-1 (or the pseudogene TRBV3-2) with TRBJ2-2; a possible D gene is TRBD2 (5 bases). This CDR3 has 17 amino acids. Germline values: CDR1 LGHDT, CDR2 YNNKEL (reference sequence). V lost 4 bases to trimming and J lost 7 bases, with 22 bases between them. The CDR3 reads CASSLPNLPSRGGELFF. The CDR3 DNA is TGTGCCAGCAGCCTACCTAACCTACCTAGCCGGGGCGGGGAGCTGTTTTTT.